This T cell receptor beta chain was retrieved from a study of blood T cell repertoires in COVID-19. Overall study context: The samples span acute and convalescent COVID-19 from the United States, Italy and Spain. T cells, B-cell-depleted T cells, or PBMCs supplied cDNA or gDNA.

Original data processing: Amplifying reference gene primers gave estimates of nucleated cell counts. Only in-frame clones appear in the TCRdb table, and some are missing; sequencing was by immunoSEQ multiplex PCR. D and trimming were read from the DNA, whereas the V and J calls and clone size are those reported in that table. The sample lists roughly 39,000 clones, approximately 85% occurring once. This TCR was sampled from a human donor in a cohort sampled during active COVID-19. The sequenced sample consisted of peripheral blood.

This CDR3 is CASRGLAGEYNEQFF. The CDR3 coding sequence is TGTGCCAGCAGGGGACTAGCGGGGGAATACAATGAGCAGTTCTTC. The V and J genes are TRBV5-5 and TRBJ2-1; 14 nucleotides align to TRBD2. Germline CDR1 SGHKS, CDR2 YYEKEE (reference sequence). The V and J ends lost 5 bases and 4 bases, in that order; junction bases with no gene match: 2. This CDR3 region has 15 residues. Full variable domain (remainder filled in from reference TRBV5-5 and TRBJ2-1): DAGVTQSPTHLIKTRGQQVTLRCSPISGHKSVSWYQQVLGQGPQFIFQYYEKEERGRGNFPDRFSARQFPNYSSELNVNALLLGDSALYLCASRGLAGEYNEQFFGPGTRLTVL.